These 32 T cell receptor beta chains originate from one sample sequenced in a study of shared clonotypes between healthy human individuals. TCRdb's copy holds only in-frame clones and misses some; the assay was immunoSEQ multiplex PCR. The table lists 600,000 to 800,000 clones, around 77% of them singletons. Sequenced input: memory CD4+ T cells sorted from blood. Documented subset: CD45RA-negative fraction. The receptors were sampled from a woman in her twenties or thirties in good health.

The rearrangement uses TRBV27 and TRBJ2-2, with 9 nucleotides matching TRBD1. The germline V gene has CDR1 MNHEY and CDR2 SMNVEV (reference sequence). The V segment lost 0 bases and the J segment 3 bases; nucleotides outside the gene matches: 11. This CDR3 region has 19 residues. In DNA, the CDR3 is TGTGCCAGCAGTTTATCTCTTGGAGGACAGGGGAGGGACACCGGGGAGCTGTTTTTT. Amino acids: CASSLSLGGQGRDTGELFF.

The chain uses TRBV5-1 and TRBJ1-3, with TRBD1 matching 9 bases. The CDR3 has 16 residues. CDR1 and CDR2 (germline): SGHRS, YFSETQ. V was pared by 4 bases and J by 4 bases, with 9 bases of the junction left unmatched. The CDR3 DNA reads TGCGCCAGCAGCCGGGGACAGGGCACGGGGGGAAACACCATATATTTT. Its translation: CASSRGQGTGGNTIYF. The variable domain in full, completed from reference TRBV5-1 and TRBJ1-3, reads KAGVTQTPRYLIKTRGQQVTLSCSPISGHRSVSWYQQTPGQGLQFLFEYFSETQRNKGNFPGRFSGRQFSNSRSEMNVSTLELGDSALYLCASSRGQGTGGNTIYFGEGSWLTVV.

This chain links TRBV11-2 with TRBJ1-1; the D gene is possibly TRBD1 (6 bases). The germline V and J ends were trimmed by 5 bases and 0 bases, with 16 bases remaining between them. The CDR3 covers 16 residues. Germline CDR1 and CDR2: SGHAT and FQNNGV. The CDR3 DNA reads TGTGCCAGCAGCCCCACAGGGTCGGGGGTGAACACTGAAGCTTTCTTT. Protein sequence: CASSPTGSGVNTEAFF. The whole variable domain, remainder taken from reference TRBV11-2 and TRBJ1-1, is EAGVAQSPRYKIIEKRQSVAFWCNPISGHATLYWYQQILGQGPKLLIQFQNNGVVDDSQLPKDRFSAERLKGVDSTLKIQPAKLEDSAVYLCASSPTGSGVNTEAFFGQGTRLTVV.

This clone turned up a few times. The rearrangement links TRBV7-3 to TRBJ1-1, with D unresolved. From germline, CDR1 is SGHTA and CDR2 FQGTGA. Trimming removed 0 bases from V and 10 bases from J, with 12 bases in between. CDR3 length equals 13 residues. In DNA form, the CDR3 reads TGTGCCAGCAGCTTAACAGTGACGAGTGGAGCTTTCTTT. It yields the protein CASSLTVTSGAFF.

Remarks on this clone: A clone one base away is much larger, so this may be a read error. Distinct nucleotide sequences in the sample also encode this CDR3. The chain links TRBV9 to TRBJ2-7; 11 bases are shared with TRBD1. The CDR3 length is 14 residues. The V gene end was trimmed by 3 bases and the J gene end by 3 bases; junction bases not matched to a gene: 2. CDR1 SGDLS and CDR2 YYNGEE come from the germline V gene. Here the CDR3 reads CASSAGTGGYEQYF. The CDR3 DNA sequence: TGTGCCAGCAGCGCCGGGACAGGGGGCTACGAGCAGTACTTC. The full variable domain, completed using reference TRBV9 and TRBJ2-7, is DSGVTQTPKHLITATGQRVTLRCSPRSGDLSVYWYQQSLDQGLQFLIQYYNGEERAKGNILERFSAQQFPDLHSELNLSSLELGDSALYFCASSAGTGGYEQYFGPGTRLTVT.

V gene TRBV5-4 combines with J gene TRBJ2-1, with 8 bases aligning to TRBD2. After removal of 4 bases from V and 4 bases from J, the junction contained 4 bases not matched to a gene. Germline lookup yields CDR1 SGHNT and CDR2 YYREEE (reference sequence). CDR3 length: 14 residues. The CDR3 is CASSGGGGYNEQFF. The CDR3 DNA is TGTGCCAGCAGCGGCGGCGGGGGGTACAATGAGCAGTTCTTC.

The chain uses TRBV2 and TRBJ2-5; 10 positions agree with TRBD2. The trim removed 4 bases at V and 1 base at J, leaving 3 bases unmatched. Germline V gene lookup returns CDR1 SNHLY and CDR2 FYNNEI. The CDR3 is 15 residues long. CDR3 bases: TGTGCCAGCAGTGGACTAGCGGGCCGCCAAGAGACCCAGTACTTC. Translation gives CASSGLAGRQETQYF.

A word on this clone: At one boundary the junction diverges from the germline segment, which might be a read error. The CDR3 spells CSVEDPGNNEQFF. CDR3 DNA: TGCAGCGTAGAAGACCCAGGAAACAATGAGCAGTTCTTC. The chain is built from TRBV29-1 and TRBJ2-1, with unresolved D. CDR1 SQVTM and CDR2 ANQGSEA come from the germline V gene. The CDR3 covers 13 residues.

The CDR3: CASTTNMNTEAFF. In DNA, the CDR3 is TGTGCCAGCACAACAAACATGAACACTGAAGCTTTCTTT. The genes are TRBV27 and TRBJ1-1; D uncertain. The germline V gene encodes CDR1 MNHEY and CDR2 SMNVEV (reference sequence). V was shortened by 7 bases and J by 0 bases, with 9 bases between the two germline ends. This CDR3 has 13 amino acids.

This clone was detected only a few times. This chain links TRBV10-3 with TRBJ2-7; perhaps TRBD1 as D (6 bases). Germline V gene lookup returns CDR1 ENHRY and CDR2 SYGVKD. V was cut by 4 bases and J by 1 base, with 17 bases left in between. The CDR3 loop spans 16 amino acids. CDR3 DNA sequence: TGTGCCATCAGTGCCCAATCGACAGACAGGTCCTACGAGCAGTACTTC. This sequence encodes CAISAQSTDRSYEQYF.

This chain joins TRBV5-1 and TRBJ2-2, with D possibly being TRBD2 (6 bases). Trimming removed 7 bases at V and 3 bases at J, with 13 bases between. CDR3 size: 14 residues. Germline lookup yields CDR1 SGHRS and CDR2 YFSETQ. The CDR3 sequence is CASCRGGDTGELFF. The CDR3 bases are TGCGCCAGCTGCCGGGGCGGGGACACCGGGGAGCTGTTTTTT. Full variable domain (missing parts from reference TRBV5-1 and TRBJ2-2): KAGVTQTPRYLIKTRGQQVTLSCSPISGHRSVSWYQQTPGQGLQFLFEYFSETQRNKGNFPGRFSGRQFSNSRSEMNVSTLELGDSALYLCASCRGGDTGELFFGEGSRLTVL.

This clone was seen a handful of times. This chain uses TRBV7-6 with TRBJ2-5, with D maybe TRBD1 (5 bases). The CDR3 contains 12 residues. Trimming removed 6 bases at V and 5 bases at J, with 10 bases between. The V gene's germline CDR1 is SGHVS and CDR2 FNYEAQ. CDR3 nucleotide sequence: TGTGCCAGCAGTCGACAGCTTGAGACCCAGTACTTC. Amino acid sequence: CASSRQLETQYF.

This chain uses TRBV27 with TRBJ2-5; D possibly uses TRBD1 or TRBD2 (7 bases each). Looked up from germline, CDR1 is MNHEY and CDR2 is SMNVEV (reference sequence). This CDR3 contains 21 residues. V lost 2 bases and J 4 bases, leaving 32 bases between the germline ends. In nucleotides, the CDR3 is TGTGCCAGCAGTTTAAAAGTTGTGGGGACAGCGTGGCGCGGGAGTTTAGAGACCCAGTACTTC. This codes for CASSLKVVGTAWRGSLETQYF.

This clone came up many times. Within the sample, other DNA sequences also encode this same CDR3. The rearrangement uses TRBV5-1 and TRBJ2-1; 9 bases align to TRBD1. The CDR3 length is 15 residues. Per the germline V gene, CDR1 is SGHRS and CDR2 is YFSETQ. Trimming took 0 bases from V and 9 from J; bases not matched to a gene: 7. CDR3 protein: CASSLGDRDSGEQFF. DNA of the CDR3: TGCGCCAGCAGCTTGGGGGACAGGGATAGTGGTGAGCAGTTCTTC. Full variable domain (rest looked up from reference TRBV5-1 and TRBJ2-1): KAGVTQTPRYLIKTRGQQVTLSCSPISGHRSVSWYQQTPGQGLQFLFEYFSETQRNKGNFPGRFSGRQFSNSRSEMNVSTLELGDSALYLCASSLGDRDSGEQFFGPGTRLTVL.

V is TRBV29-1 and J is TRBJ2-5; TRBD1 might be the D (6 bases). V was pared by 3 bases and J by 0 bases, with 11 bases between. The CDR3 consists of 14 residues. From germline, CDR1 is SQVTM and CDR2 ANQGSEA. CDR3 sequence: CSVDGRGYQETQYF. In nucleotides, the CDR3 is TGCAGCGTTGATGGCAGGGGATACCAAGAGACCCAGTACTTC.

V is TRBV5-1 and J is TRBJ2-7; 7 bases line up with TRBD1. The CDR3 extends over 15 amino acids. J gave up 0 bases and V 1 base, and 4 bases lay outside the gene matches. CDR1 and CDR2 from the germline V gene are SGHRS and YFSETQ. CDR3 coding DNA: TGCGCCAGCAGCTTGTCCGGGACAGCCTCCTACGAGCAGTACTTC. Translating it yields CASSLSGTASYEQYF. The whole variable domain, remainder taken from reference TRBV5-1 and TRBJ2-7, is KAGVTQTPRYLIKTRGQQVTLSCSPISGHRSVSWYQQTPGQGLQFLFEYFSETQRNKGNFPGRFSGRQFSNSRSEMNVSTLELGDSALYLCASSLSGTASYEQYFGPGTRLTVT.

V usage is TRBV29-1 and J usage is TRBJ2-7; 9 bases are a match to TRBD1. The trim removed 5 bases at V and 4 bases at J, leaving 12 bases unmatched. From germline, CDR1 is SQVTM and CDR2 ANQGSEA. The CDR3 loop spans 15 amino acids. The CDR3 spells CSVQTGRQGGYEQYF. In nucleotides, the CDR3 is TGCAGCGTTCAGACAGGCAGACAGGGGGGATACGAGCAGTACTTC.

V and J are TRBV6-5 and TRBJ2-7; D is ambiguous. Germline V gene data show CDR1 as MNHEY and CDR2 as SVGAGI. This CDR3 region has 15 residues. V was trimmed by 0 bases and J by 2 bases, leaving 11 bases between them. CDR3 in amino acids: CASSYSFENTYEQYF. In nucleotides, the CDR3 is TGTGCCAGCAGTTACTCGTTCGAGAACACCTACGAGCAGTACTTC.

The genes are TRBV10-3 and TRBJ2-5; TRBD1 might be the D (6 bases). The germline V and J ends were trimmed by 8 bases and 4 bases, with 14 bases remaining between them. Germline V gene lookup returns CDR1 ENHRY and CDR2 SYGVKD. This CDR3 is built from 13 residues. The DNA for the CDR3 is TGTGCCATCCGGACAGAGGGGATAGAGACCCAGTACTTC. It encodes CAIRTEGIETQYF.

This clone occurred a few times. V and J are TRBV6-5 and TRBJ2-7, with 9 bases lining up with TRBD2. Per germline, CDR1 MNHEY and CDR2 SVGAGI. With 0 bases clipped from V and 5 bases from J, the junction kept 8 bases outside the gene matches. This CDR3 spans 16 amino acids. The CDR3 DNA reads TGTGCCAGCAGTTACTCTGGGCGGGAGGGCAGGAACGAGCAGTACTTC. Amino acids: CASSYSGREGRNEQYF.

J is TRBJ2-3 and V is TRBV6-1; D might be TRBD1 (7 bases). Trimming pared 6 bases from V and 0 bases from J, leaving 13 bases between. CDR1 and CDR2 from the germline V gene are MNHNS and SASEGT. CDR3 length equals 15 residues. CDR3 region: CASSAGQTSTDTQYF. In DNA form, the CDR3 reads TGTGCCAGCAGCGCGGGACAGACTAGCACAGATACGCAGTATTTT.

At least ten counts were recorded for this clone. The chain recombines TRBV9 with TRBJ2-5; tentatively, D is TRBD2 (5 bases). The CDR3 runs 13 residues. Per the germline V gene, CDR1 is SGDLS and CDR2 is YYNGEE. V gave up 0 bases and J gave up 5 bases, with 8 bases separating them. The CDR3 coding sequence is TGTGCCAGCAGCGTAGCTAGCTTTGAGACCCAGTACTTC. Its protein is CASSVASFETQYF.

The rearrangement uses TRBV5-1 and TRBJ2-3, with D maybe TRBD2 (6 bases). V lost 0 bases and J lost 0, with 11 bases in between. The CDR3 sequence is 16 residues long. CDR1 is SGHRS and CDR2 is YFSETQ in the germline V gene. The CDR3, as DNA: TGCGCCAGCAGCTTGGGCGGGGTGCCTAGCACAGATACGCAGTATTTT. It specifies CASSLGGVPSTDTQYF. The complete variable domain, with remaining parts taken from reference TRBV5-1 and TRBJ2-3, reads KAGVTQTPRYLIKTRGQQVTLSCSPISGHRSVSWYQQTPGQGLQFLFEYFSETQRNKGNFPGRFSGRQFSNSRSEMNVSTLELGDSALYLCASSLGGVPSTDTQYFGPGTRLTVL.

The V call is TRBV13, the J call TRBJ2-7; D is possibly TRBD1 (5 bases). V shed 5 bases and J shed 4 bases, with 12 bases lying between them. This CDR3 is 13 amino acids long. Germline CDR1 and CDR2: PRHDT and FYEKMQ (reference sequence). The CDR3 DNA sequence: TGTGCCAGCAGCCCCAGGGTCGAGTACGAGCAGTACTTC. Protein sequence: CASSPRVEYEQYF.

There are a few counts of this clone. The rearrangement uses TRBV10-2 and TRBJ2-1, with TRBD2 identical over 14 bases. V gave up 6 bases and J gave up 7 bases; unmatched junction bases: 5. The germline V gene has CDR1 WSHSY and CDR2 SAAADI. This CDR3 is 15 amino acids long. CDR3 DNA: TGCGCCAGCAGAGGGACTAGCGGGAGTGGTAATGAGCAGTTCTTC. This codes for CASRGTSGSGNEQFF.

This clone has more than one count but fewer than ten. The chain recombines TRBV7-9 with TRBJ1-1; 7 bases agree with TRBD1. CDR3 size: 14 residues. V lost 7 bases to trimming and J lost 0 bases; unmatched junction nucleotides: 5. The germline V gene encodes CDR1 SEHNR and CDR2 FQNEAQ (reference sequence). In DNA form, the CDR3 reads TGTGCCAGCACCCGAGGGGGCATGAACACTGAAGCTTTCTTT. Its protein is CASTRGGMNTEAFF.

The V gene is TRBV11-2, the J gene TRBJ1-5, with 7 bases that match TRBD1. The trim removed 4 bases at V and 2 bases at J, leaving 5 bases unmatched. Germline assignment: CDR1 SGHAT and CDR2 FQNNGV. This CDR3 has 15 residues. The CDR3, as DNA: TGTGCCAGCAGCTCGACAGGGTCAGGCAATCAGCCCCAGCATTTT. Its translation: CASSSTGSGNQPQHF.

The chain uses TRBV19 and TRBJ2-1; D gene ambiguous. The V gene's germline CDR1 is LNHDA and CDR2 SQIVND (reference sequence). CDR3 length: 17 amino acids. V gave up 3 bases and J gave up 2 bases, with 17 bases separating them. The CDR3 coding sequence is TGTGCCAGTAGTATTCAAGGTCCCCGAACAACCTACAATGAGCAGTTCTTC. It translates to CASSIQGPRTTYNEQFF. The full variable domain, completed using reference TRBV19 and TRBJ2-1, is DGGITQSPKYLFRKEGQNVTLSCEQNLNHDAMYWYRQDPGQGLRLIYYSQIVNDFQKGDIAEGYSVSREKKESFPLTVTSAQKNPTAFYLCASSIQGPRTTYNEQFFGPGTRLTVL.

This clone was counted between two and nine times. CDR3 sequence (DNA): TGTGCCAGTATGAACGAGGGGACAGGGGGAGTGAACACTGAAGCTTTCTTT. Protein product: CASMNEGTGGVNTEAFF. This chain connects TRBV19 to TRBJ1-1; 11 bases fit TRBD1. This CDR3 has 17 amino acids. Germline trimming cut 7 bases from V and 0 bases from J; bases unmatched to any gene: 10. Germline CDR1 reads LNHDA; CDR2 reads SQIVND (reference sequence).

The rearrangement links TRBV27 to TRBJ2-7; the match to TRBD2 covers 9 bases. V lost 5 bases, J lost 9 bases, and 14 bases stayed unmatched. The CDR3 extends over 15 amino acids. Germline loops: CDR1 MNHEY, CDR2 SMNVEV (reference sequence). CDR3 protein: CASSPRLAEPPGQYF. Here the CDR3 DNA reads TGTGCCAGCAGTCCCCGACTAGCGGAACCCCCCGGGCAGTACTTC.

The chain uses TRBV19 and TRBJ1-5; tentative D call: TRBD1 (5 bases). The germline V and J ends were trimmed by 2 bases and 0 bases, with 14 bases remaining between them. The CDR3 runs 17 residues. CDR1 and CDR2 (germline): LNHDA, SQIVND (reference sequence). CDR3 in DNA: TGTGCCAGTAGTATAATGGGGGGGTCCTATAGCAATCAGCCCCAGCATTTT. This gives the protein CASSIMGGSYSNQPQHF. Drawing the rest from reference TRBV19 and TRBJ1-5, the complete variable domain is DGGITQSPKYLFRKEGQNVTLSCEQNLNHDAMYWYRQDPGQGLRLIYYSQIVNDFQKGDIAEGYSVSREKKESFPLTVTSAQKNPTAFYLCASSIMGGSYSNQPQHFGDGTRLSIL.

The chain recombines TRBV20-1 with TRBJ1-6; D ambiguous. The CDR3 consists of 11 residues. Germline V gene sequence: CDR1 DFQATT, CDR2 SNEGSKA (reference sequence). The V and J ends lost 7 bases and 10 bases respectively, with 11 bases between them. Here the CDR3 DNA reads TGCAGTGTCCGGCACGACTCACCCCTCCACTTT. This encodes CSVRHDSPLHF.